This passage covers 8 T cell receptor beta chains from one sample sequenced in a study of shared clonotypes between healthy human individuals. Profiling relied on immunoSEQ multiplex PCR, and the TCRdb table lists in-frame clones only, not all of them. The sample holds roughly 2.6 million clones, approximately 94% seen once. Sequencing used naive CD4+ T cells sorted from blood. Subset reported: CD45RA+ positively selected. The receptors were gathered from a man younger than 35 in good health.

The genes are TRBV7-3 and TRBJ2-3, with 8 bases lining up with TRBD1. The junction had 8 bases not matched to a gene; V was cut back by 4 bases and J by 8 bases. Germline V gene data show CDR1 as SGHTA and CDR2 as FQGTGA. The CDR3 is 14 amino acids. The CDR3 DNA follows: TGTGCCAGCAGCTCCGGACAGGGACAAGCTACGCAGTATTTT. As protein: CASSSGQGQATQYF.

V and J are TRBV7-9 and TRBJ2-1, with 10 bases aligning to TRBD2. The trim removed 5 bases at V and 9 bases at J, leaving 16 bases unmatched. The length of the CDR3 is 17 residues. Germline loops: CDR1 SEHNR, CDR2 FQNEAQ (reference sequence). CDR3 bases: TGTGCCAGCAGCCGAATATCAAGCGGGAGGGCCCGCGTTGAGCAGTTCTTC. It yields the protein CASSRISSGRARVEQFF.

The chain is built from TRBV29-1 and TRBJ1-1; 7 positions match TRBD1. From germline, CDR1 is SQVTM and CDR2 ANQGSEA. The CDR3 is 13 amino acids. V lost 7 bases, J lost 1 base, and 6 bases stayed unmatched. CDR3 DNA sequence: TGCAGCGCTGAGGGGGCGGGGAACACTGAAGCTTTCTTT. Amino acids: CSAEGAGNTEAFF.

CDR3 DNA: TGCGCCAGCAACCTGGGGACAGGGCTCGGGGCCAACGTCCTGACTTTC. Residues: CASNLGTGLGANVLTF. The chain employs TRBV4-1 and TRBJ2-6; 9 bases fit TRBD1. The CDR3 totals 16 residues. The V segment lost 7 bases and the J segment 4 bases; nucleotides outside the gene matches: 8. Looked up from germline, CDR1 is MGHRA and CDR2 is YSYEKL.

V and J are TRBV7-6 and TRBJ2-1; D is undetermined. The CDR3 is made up of 16 amino acids. Germline V gives CDR1 SGHVS, CDR2 FNYEAQ. V lost 0 bases and J 2 bases, leaving 11 bases between the germline ends. CDR3 region: CASSLATQATYNEQFF. The CDR3 DNA is TGTGCCAGCAGCTTAGCAACTCAAGCGACCTACAATGAGCAGTTCTTC. The full variable domain, in which reference TRBV7-6 and TRBJ2-1 provide the parts outside the CDR3, is GAGVSQSPRYKVTKRGQDVALRCDPISGHVSLYWYRQALGQGPEFLTYFNYEAQQDKSGLPNDRFSAERPEGSISTLTIQRTEQRDSAMYRCASSLATQATYNEQFFGPGTRLTVL.

The CDR3 here is CASSYGQPYNSPLHF. The DNA of the CDR3 is TGTGCCAGCAGTTACGGGCAGCCTTATAATTCACCCCTCCACTTT. The V gene is TRBV6-6, the J gene TRBJ1-6, with unresolved D. Germline CDR1 and CDR2: MNHNY and SVGAGI (reference sequence). V gave up 2 bases and J gave up 4 bases, with 9 bases separating them. This CDR3 is built from 15 residues.

The chain joins TRBV5-4 to TRBJ2-7, with D possibly being TRBD1 (6 bases). Germline CDR1 is SGHNT and CDR2 is YYREEE (reference sequence). The V gene lost 0 bases and the J gene lost 3 bases, with 13 bases spanning the gap. The CDR3 loop spans 15 amino acids. The CDR3 DNA sequence: TGTGCCAGCAGCTTGGCCCCGGGACAAGGCTACGAGCAGTACTTC. Its translation is CASSLAPGQGYEQYF.

The chain has TRBV9 and TRBJ1-6; no clear D gene. V was trimmed by 2 bases and J by 0 bases, leaving 9 bases between them. CDR3 length equals 16 residues. Germline V gives CDR1 SGDLS, CDR2 YYNGEE. CDR3 amino acids: CASSVQESSYNSPLHF. The CDR3 coding sequence is TGTGCCAGCAGCGTGCAGGAGAGCTCCTATAATTCACCCCTCCACTTT.